This TCR beta chain was sequenced in a study of T-cell reconstitution after alpha-beta-depleted transplantation in children. Construction of the TCRbeta library involved unique molecular identifiers. One entry per CDR3 protein results from TCRdb running MiXCR on the PCR reads. Of about 580,000 distinct CDR3 sequences in the sample, 27% are singletons; the top ten hold under 45%. The germline gives CDR1 SGDLS, CDR2 YYNGEE. The CDR3 consists of 18 residues. With 2 bases clipped from V and 4 bases from J, the junction kept 11 bases outside the gene matches. The chain carries TRBV9 and TRBJ2-2, with TRBD1 matching over 10 bases. Sequenced here: PBMCs, sampled before TCRalphabeta/CD19-depleted stem cell transplant. The sequence came from a boy in the first two years of life with Wiskott-Aldrich syndrome, due to receive a stem cell transplant. CDR3 sequence reads: CASSVGTGDLFGTGELFF. CDR3 in DNA: TGTGCCAGCAGCGTGGGGACAGGGGATCTTTTCGGCACCGGGGAGCTGTTTTTT.